The T cell receptor (beta chain) under discussion was sequenced for a study of T cell responses to AZD1222 COVID-19 vaccine. Findings and caveats of the study: AZD1222 recipients seropositive at baseline numbered only six or seven.

This clone was detected only a few times. No antigen is known for it. Looked up from germline, CDR1 is SEHNR and CDR2 is FQNEAQ (reference sequence). CDR3 size: 12 residues. V was clipped by 3 bases and J by 3 bases, with 4 bases between them. The method was immunoSEQ multiplex PCR; TCRdb's version includes in-frame clones alone and lacks a portion of them. The table lists some 170,000 clones, about 89% of them singletons. The genes are TRBV7-9 and TRBJ2-3; D is undetermined. This specimen consisted of peripheral blood, obtained on day 0 of AZD1222 vaccination. This TCR was sampled from an adult in good health. This CDR3 is CASSFGTDTQYF. For the CDR3, the DNA is TGTGCCAGCAGCTTCGGGACAGATACGCAGTATTTT.